This T cell receptor beta chain was sequenced during a study of cytomegalovirus exposure and HLA in healthy donors. Looking at the study overall: Previous work identified around 120 million unique TCR beta sequences from roughly 170 million T cells. Points from the study as a whole: Links to common viral pathogens appeared, in a later analysis, for several of the most significant clusters.

With 3 bases clipped from V and 0 bases from J, the junction kept 3 bases outside the gene matches. Per germline, CDR1 SGDLS and CDR2 YYNGEE. The CDR3 sequence is 15 residues long. Of note for this clone: The antigen remains undetermined.

Likely unrecorded immune exposures existed in these nominally healthy donors. The PCR was carried out with 60 Vbeta primers and 13 Jbeta primers. Produced via immunoSEQ multiplex PCR; TCRdb's table is partial and in-frame only. The table for this sample gives about 140,000 clones. Sequenced material: PBMCs. This rearrangement joins TRBV9 to TRBJ2-3; 8 nucleotides line up with TRBD1. This receptor was obtained from a woman aged 18-29 years in good health and CMV-seronegative. The CDR3 region has the DNA TGTGCCAGCAGCGGCGGACAGGGTAGCACAGATACGCAGTATTTT. This sequence encodes CASSGGQGSTDTQYF.